Listed here are 13 T cell receptor beta chains from one sample, sequenced in a study of cytotoxic CD8 clonotypes in ibrutinib-treated CLL. Method: immunoSEQ multiplex PCR; TCRdb's copy keeps in-frame clones and lacks some. The sample carries 250,000 or so clones, under 75% recorded once. The sequencing here drew on PBMCs, taken after 24 months of ibrutinib treatment. These receptors were taken from a human donor with chronic lymphocytic leukemia.

The V call is TRBV11-2, the J call TRBJ2-7; tentatively, D is TRBD2 (6 bases). The CDR3 is 15 amino acids. The germline V and J ends were trimmed by 2 bases and 2 bases, with 13 bases remaining between them. In germline, CDR1 is SGHAT, CDR2 FQNNGV. Written as DNA, the CDR3 is TGTGCCAGCAGCTTAATTGACGGAGGGACCTACGAGCAGTACTTC. As protein: CASSLIDGGTYEQYF.

The V gene is TRBV2, the J gene TRBJ1-5, with D perhaps matching TRBD1 (5 bases). V lost 0 bases, J lost 6 bases, and 15 bases lay in between. From germline, CDR1 is SNHLY and CDR2 FYNNEI. This CDR3 is 16 amino acids long. CDR3 DNA sequence: TGTGCCAGCAGTGAAGCCCACAGGTATGGGGGTCAGCCCCAGCATTTT. Its protein product is CASSEAHRYGGQPQHF.

The V and J genes are TRBV2 and TRBJ2-5; 7 bases map to TRBD1. The length of the CDR3 is 16 residues. The trim removed 6 bases at V and 1 base at J, leaving 11 bases unmatched. Germline V gene data show CDR1 as SNHLY and CDR2 as FYNNEI. CDR3 sequence: CASSHPPDRVQETQYF. CDR3 in DNA: TGTGCCAGCAGCCATCCCCCTGACAGGGTCCAAGAGACCCAGTACTTC.

The chain carries TRBV28 and TRBJ1-5; D unresolved. Germline V gene lookup returns CDR1 MDHEN and CDR2 SYDVKM. The CDR3 is made up of 15 amino acids. The V and J ends lost 6 bases and 4 bases respectively, with 16 bases between them. The chain's CDR3 is CASSPAAGSNQPQHF. CDR3 sequence (DNA): TGTGCCAGCAGCCCCGCAGCGGGTTCAAATCAGCCCCAGCATTTT.

The gene calls are TRBV30 and TRBJ2-5, with D perhaps TRBD1 (6 bases). CDR3 length: 13 amino acids. CDR1 is GTSNPN, CDR2 SVGIG, per germline (reference sequence). Trimming took off 1 base at V and 3 bases at J, with 9 bases between the two ends. CDR3 DNA sequence: TGTGCCTGGAGTGGGGGGCCAGAAGAGACCCAGTACTTC. Amino acids: CAWSGGPEETQYF.

The chain uses TRBV11-1 and TRBJ1-2; a possible D gene is TRBD1 (6 bases). Looked up from germline, CDR1 is SGHAT and CDR2 is FQDESV (reference sequence). V was clipped by 2 bases and J by 9 bases, with 16 bases between them. The CDR3 contains 14 residues. CDR3 residues: CASSLSPGVGSYTF. The CDR3 region has the DNA TGTGCCAGCAGCTTATCGCCAGGGGTGGGTAGCTACACCTTC.

V and J are TRBV27 and TRBJ2-7, with 14 bases matching TRBD2. Per germline, CDR1 MNHEY and CDR2 SMNVEV (reference sequence). The CDR3 consists of 15 residues. J lost 6 bases, V lost 6 bases, and 7 bases had no gene match. The CDR3 sequence is CASSKGLAGAGEQYF. The DNA for the CDR3 is TGTGCCAGCAGCAAGGGACTAGCGGGAGCTGGCGAGCAGTACTTC.

This rearrangement joins TRBV18 to TRBJ1-3, with D unresolved. The CDR3 is 12 residues long. Trimming removed 5 bases at V and 4 bases at J, with 6 bases between. Germline CDR1 and CDR2: KGHSH and LQKENI. The CDR3: CASSDLGNTIYF. The DNA for the CDR3 is TGTGCCAGCTCAGACTTAGGAAACACCATATATTTT.

V gene TRBV10-2 combines with J gene TRBJ1-1; TRBD1 matches at 8 bases. With 6 bases clipped from V and 0 bases from J, the junction kept 9 bases outside the gene matches. The germline gives CDR1 WSHSY, CDR2 SAAADI. CDR3 length: 16 residues. The CDR3 loop is CASRERDRGMNTEAFF. The CDR3 DNA reads TGCGCCAGCAGAGAGCGCGACAGGGGAATGAACACTGAAGCTTTCTTT.

This clone was seen a handful of times. The chain recombines TRBV4-2 with TRBJ1-2, with unresolved D. This CDR3 comprises 15 residues. V dropped 0 bases and J dropped 5 bases, with 13 bases sitting between them. Germline V CDR1 and CDR2: LGHNA, YNFKEQ. The CDR3 protein is CASSQDHGVKYGYTF. CDR3 sequence (DNA): TGTGCCAGCAGCCAAGATCATGGGGTAAAGTATGGCTACACCTTC.

The chain combines TRBV27 with TRBJ1-5; D is uncertain. Per the germline V gene, CDR1 is MNHEY and CDR2 is SMNVEV (reference sequence). The length of the CDR3 is 14 residues. V was cut by 8 bases and J by 1 base, with 12 bases left in between. DNA of the CDR3: TGTGCCAGCGCCGATCGTAGCAGCAATCAGCCCCAGCATTTT. Its protein is CASADRSSNQPQHF.

This rearrangement joins TRBV6-1 to TRBJ2-7, with TRBD1 identical over 9 bases. The CDR3 loop spans 14 amino acids. Trimming took 4 bases from V and 5 from J; bases not matched to a gene: 6. CDR1 and CDR2 from the germline V gene are MNHNS and SASEGT. The CDR3 loop is CASSVTGGRDEQYF. CDR3 sequence (DNA): TGTGCCAGCAGTGTAACAGGGGGCAGGGACGAGCAGTACTTC.

This clone was detected once. This sequence joins TRBV4-2 and TRBJ1-3; D ambiguous. CDR3 length: 19 residues. CDR1 and CDR2 (germline): LGHNA, YNFKEQ. V was trimmed by 5 bases and J by 0 bases, leaving 23 bases between them. CDR3 DNA: TGTGCCAGCAGCGTGCGGACCCGAGGTGGCGTTGCCTCTGGAAACACCATATATTTT. It translates to CASSVRTRGGVASGNTIYF.